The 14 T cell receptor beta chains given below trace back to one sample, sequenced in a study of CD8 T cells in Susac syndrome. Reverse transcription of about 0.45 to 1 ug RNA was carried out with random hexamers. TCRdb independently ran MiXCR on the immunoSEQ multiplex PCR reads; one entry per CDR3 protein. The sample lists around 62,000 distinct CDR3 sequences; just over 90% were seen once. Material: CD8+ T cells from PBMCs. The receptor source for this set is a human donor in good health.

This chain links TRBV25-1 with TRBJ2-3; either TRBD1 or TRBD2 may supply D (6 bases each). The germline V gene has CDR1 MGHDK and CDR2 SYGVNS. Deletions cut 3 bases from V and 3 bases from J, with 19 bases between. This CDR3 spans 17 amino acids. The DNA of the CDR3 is TGTGCCAGCAGTGACCCCTACGGGGGCCCGGGAACAGATACGCAGTATTTT. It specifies CASSDPYGGPGTDTQYF.

The CDR3 is CASSLILSSGYGYTF. The CDR3, as DNA: TGTGCCAGCAGCTTAATCCTATCATCGGGCTATGGCTACACCTTC. The chain links TRBV7-9 to TRBJ1-2; D unresolved. Germline V gene data show CDR1 as SEHNR and CDR2 as FQNEAQ (reference sequence). The CDR3 loop spans 15 amino acids. With 2 bases removed from V and 4 bases from J, the gap between germline ends came to 14 bases.

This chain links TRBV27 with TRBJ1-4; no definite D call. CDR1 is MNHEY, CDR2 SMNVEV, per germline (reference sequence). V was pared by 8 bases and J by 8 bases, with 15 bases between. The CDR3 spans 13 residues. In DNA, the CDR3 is TGTGCCAGCGCCCTTTATGATGGGGAAAAACTGTTTTTT. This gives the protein CASALYDGEKLFF.

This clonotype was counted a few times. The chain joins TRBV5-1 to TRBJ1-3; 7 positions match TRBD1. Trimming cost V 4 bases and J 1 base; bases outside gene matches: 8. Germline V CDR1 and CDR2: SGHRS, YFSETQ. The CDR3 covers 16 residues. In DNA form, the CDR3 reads TGCGCCAGCAGCAGGGACAGAGGGGGATCTGGAAACACCATATATTTT. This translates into CASSRDRGGSGNTIYF. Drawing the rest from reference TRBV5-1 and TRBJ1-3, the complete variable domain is KAGVTQTPRYLIKTRGQQVTLSCSPISGHRSVSWYQQTPGQGLQFLFEYFSETQRNKGNFPGRFSGRQFSNSRSEMNVSTLELGDSALYLCASSRDRGGSGNTIYFGEGSWLTVV.

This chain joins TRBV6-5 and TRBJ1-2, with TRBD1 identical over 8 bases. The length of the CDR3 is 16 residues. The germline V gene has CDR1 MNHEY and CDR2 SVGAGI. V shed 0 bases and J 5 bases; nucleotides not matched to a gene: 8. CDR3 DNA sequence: TGTGCCAGCAGTTACTCGATAGCAGGGGGCGGTTATGGCTACACCTTC. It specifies CASSYSIAGGGYGYTF.

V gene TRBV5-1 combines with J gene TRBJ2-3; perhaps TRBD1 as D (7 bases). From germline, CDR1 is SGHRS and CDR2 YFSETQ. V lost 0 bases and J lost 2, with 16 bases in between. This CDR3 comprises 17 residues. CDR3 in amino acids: CASSLVGAGGFTDTQYF. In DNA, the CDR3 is TGCGCCAGCAGCTTGGTCGGCGCAGGGGGGTTCACAGATACGCAGTATTTT.

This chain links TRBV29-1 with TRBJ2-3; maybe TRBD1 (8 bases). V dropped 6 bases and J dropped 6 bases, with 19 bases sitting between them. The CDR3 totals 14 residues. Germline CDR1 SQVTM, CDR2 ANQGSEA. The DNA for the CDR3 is TGCAGCGTGGGGGGGACAGGTCTAGCGGATACGCAGTATTTT. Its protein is CSVGGTGLADTQYF.

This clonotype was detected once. The CDR3 loop reads CASSFGAWEQYF. The DNA for the CDR3 is TGTGCCAGCAGTTTCGGGGCCTGGGAGCAGTACTTC. V gene TRBV12-3 or TRBV12-4 combines with J gene TRBJ2-7, with D perhaps TRBD1 or TRBD2 (5 bases each). Trimming pared 3 bases from V and 7 bases from J, leaving 10 bases between. The CDR3 loop spans 12 amino acids.

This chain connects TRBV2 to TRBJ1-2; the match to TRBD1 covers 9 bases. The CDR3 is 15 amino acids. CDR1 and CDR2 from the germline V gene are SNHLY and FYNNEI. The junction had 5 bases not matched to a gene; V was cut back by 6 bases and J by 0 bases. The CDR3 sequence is CASREGQGANYGYTF. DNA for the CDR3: TGTGCCAGCAGGGAGGGACAGGGTGCTAACTATGGCTACACCTTC. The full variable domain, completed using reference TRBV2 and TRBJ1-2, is EPEVTQTPSHQVTQMGQEVILRCVPISNHLYFYWYRQILGQKVEFLVSFYNNEISEKSEIFDDQFSVERPDGSNFTLKIRSTKLEDSAMYFCASREGQGANYGYTFGSGTRLTVV.

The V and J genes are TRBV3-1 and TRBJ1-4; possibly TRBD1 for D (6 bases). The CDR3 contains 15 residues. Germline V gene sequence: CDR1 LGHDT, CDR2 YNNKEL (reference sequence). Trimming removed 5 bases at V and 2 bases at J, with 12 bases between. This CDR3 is CASSSAGHTNEKLFF. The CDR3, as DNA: TGTGCCAGCAGCTCCGCGGGACACACTAATGAAAAACTGTTTTTT.

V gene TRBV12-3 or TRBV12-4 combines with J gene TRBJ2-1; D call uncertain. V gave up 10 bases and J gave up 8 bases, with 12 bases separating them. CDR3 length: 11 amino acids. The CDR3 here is CATEGLDEQFF. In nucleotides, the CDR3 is TGTGCCACCGAAGGGCTCGATGAGCAGTTCTTC.

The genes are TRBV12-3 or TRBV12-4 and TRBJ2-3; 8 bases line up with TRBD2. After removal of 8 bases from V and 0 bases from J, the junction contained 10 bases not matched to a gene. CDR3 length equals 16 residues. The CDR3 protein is CASPPSAGDSTDTQYF. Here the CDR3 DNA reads TGTGCCAGCCCCCCCTCAGCGGGGGATAGCACAGATACGCAGTATTTT.

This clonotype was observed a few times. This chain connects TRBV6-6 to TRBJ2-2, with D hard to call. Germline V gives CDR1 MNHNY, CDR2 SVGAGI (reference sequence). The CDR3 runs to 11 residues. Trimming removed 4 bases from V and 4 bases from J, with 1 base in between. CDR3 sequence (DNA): TGTGCCAGCAGTTTCACCGGGGAGCTGTTTTTT. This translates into CASSFTGELFF.

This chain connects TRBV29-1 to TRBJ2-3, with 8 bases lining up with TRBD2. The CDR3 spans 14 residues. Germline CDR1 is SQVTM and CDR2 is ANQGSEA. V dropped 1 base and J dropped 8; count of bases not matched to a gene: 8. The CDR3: CSVEGRPREGTQYF. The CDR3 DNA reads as TGCAGCGTTGAAGGGCGGCCACGGGAGGGTACGCAGTATTTT.